One and the same sample provided the 10 T cell receptor beta chains below, sequenced in a study of T cell repertoires in cytomegalovirus infection. MiXCR, applied by TCRdb to the reads, yields one record per CDR3 protein. The profile shows approximately 200,000 distinct CDR3 sequences, about 30% of them singletons. The sample taken for sequencing was PBMCs. The receptors come from a human donor in good health (CMV status not recorded). Some clones in this sample may be carry-over from other donors' samples.

Here the CDR3 DNA reads TGTGCCAGCAGCGCCGGGCAGTCGTGGACAGATACGCAGTATTTT. Translated: CASSAGQSWTDTQYF. The chain couples TRBV7-3 to TRBJ2-3; D unclear. Germline V gives CDR1 SGHTA, CDR2 FQGTGA. The ends were cut back, 5 bases at V and 3 bases at J, with 15 bases in the middle. This CDR3 contains 15 residues.

This clonotype was seen only a few times. The chain recombines TRBV7-2 with TRBJ1-3; D gene ambiguous. This CDR3 spans 15 amino acids. Germline V gene data show CDR1 as SGHTA and CDR2 as FQGNSA. The V end was cut by 4 bases, the J end by 0 bases, with 10 bases between. The CDR3 sequence: CASSSLHFSGNTIYF. The CDR3 region has the DNA TGTGCCAGCAGCTCGCTTCACTTCTCTGGAAACACCATATATTTT.

V usage is TRBV19 and J usage is TRBJ1-5; D may be TRBD1 (5 bases). From germline, CDR1 is LNHDA and CDR2 SQIVND (reference sequence). The CDR3 has 15 residues. Deletions cut 7 bases from V and 0 bases from J, with 13 bases between. CDR3 protein: CASIRARASNQPQHF. CDR3 sequence (DNA): TGTGCCAGTATCCGGGCCAGGGCTAGCAATCAGCCCCAGCATTTT.

This clonotype was seen more than once but under ten times. The J gene is TRBJ1-1, the V gene TRBV7-2; TRBD1 might be the D (5 bases). Germline CDR1 reads SGHTA; CDR2 reads FQGNSA. This CDR3 spans 14 amino acids. V was shortened by 1 base and J by 4 bases, with 10 bases between the two germline ends. In nucleotides, the CDR3 is TGTGCCAGCAGCTTAGACCGGACACCCACTGAAGCTTTCTTT. Amino acid sequence: CASSLDRTPTEAFF.

This rearrangement joins TRBV2 to TRBJ2-7; D tentatively reads TRBD1 or TRBD2 (5 bases each). This CDR3 is built from 13 residues. Deletions cut 8 bases from V and 2 bases from J, with 13 bases between. Germline lookup yields CDR1 SNHLY and CDR2 FYNNEI. The CDR3 protein is CASSGTTTYEQYF. The DNA of the CDR3 is TGTGCCAGCTCCGGGACCACAACCTACGAGCAGTACTTC.

V gene TRBV12-3 or TRBV12-4 combines with J gene TRBJ2-3; D call uncertain. The CDR3 is made up of 15 amino acids. V shed 3 bases and J shed 2 bases, with 12 bases lying between them. As DNA, the CDR3 is TGTGCCAGCAGTTTGCGGCAGCTAATCACAGATACGCAGTATTTT. The encoded protein is CASSLRQLITDTQYF.

In this sample, this clonotype turned up many times. V is TRBV7-2 and J is TRBJ1-2; 9 positions match TRBD1. After removal of 5 bases from V and 3 bases from J, the junction contained 7 bases not matched to a gene. Germline values: CDR1 SGHTA, CDR2 FQGNSA. The CDR3 runs 15 residues. For the CDR3, the DNA is TGTGCCAGCAGCAGGGGACAGGGACCCCACTATGGCTACACCTTC. Its protein is CASSRGQGPHYGYTF.

This clonotype was seen a handful of times. The chain combines TRBV30 with TRBJ1-3, with unresolved D. Trimming removed 2 bases at V and 0 bases at J, with 8 bases between. CDR3 length equals 14 residues. The germline V gene has CDR1 GTSNPN and CDR2 SVGIG (reference sequence). The CDR3 coding sequence is TGTGCCTGGAGTTCCGGGGTCTCTGGAAACACCATATATTTT. Its protein product is CAWSSGVSGNTIYF. Looking up the rest from reference TRBV30 and TRBJ1-3 gives the full variable domain: SQTIHQWPATLVQPVGSPLSLECTVEGTSNPNLYWYRQAAGRGLQLLFYSVGIGQISSEVPQNLSASRPQDRQFILSSKKLLLSDSGFYLCAWSSGVSGNTIYFGEGSWLTVV.

The chain links TRBV12-3 or TRBV12-4 to TRBJ2-7; 9 nucleotides align to TRBD1. The CDR3 is 12 amino acids. With V trimmed by 8 bases and J by 4 bases, 3 bases remained unmatched. The chain's CDR3 is CASGTGWYEQYF. DNA for the CDR3: TGTGCCAGCGGGACAGGGTGGTACGAGCAGTACTTC.

V gene TRBV4-1 combines with J gene TRBJ2-7; TRBD1 is a possible D gene (6 bases). The length of the CDR3 is 17 residues. In germline, CDR1 is MGHRA, CDR2 YSYEKL. The V end lost 0 bases, the J end lost 7 bases, and 22 bases lay between the germline ends. The CDR3: CASSQDRGRTVRGEQYF. The CDR3 coding sequence is TGCGCCAGCAGCCAAGACAGGGGAAGGACAGTCCGCGGGGAGCAGTACTTC.